Listed below are T cell receptor beta chains from one sample, sequenced in a study of T-cell memory formation after mild COVID-19. MiXCR was run by TCRdb on the 5' RACE reads, yielding one entry per CDR3 protein. The profile shows around 200,000 distinct CDR3 sequences, over 9.5% of them singletons. Sequencing was done on a sample of PBMCs or a T cell subset sorted from them (not recorded which). The receptors shown here come from a man aged 18 to 30 who had mild COVID-19 (a few samples of this study predate the infection). Cell type and time point are not known. The CDR3 runs from the conserved cysteine through the conserved F or W. D genes are given only for firm matches. Part of the rows lack a size; the others show once, few, many or a class for expanded clones.

D gene	J gene	clone size	V gene	CDR3 DNA	CDR3 protein
.	TRBJ1-1	many	TRBV20-1	TGCAGTGCGAGATGGCAGAACACTGAAGCTTTCTTT	CSARWQNTEAFF
TRBD2	TRBJ2-7	many	TRBV5-1	TGCGCCAGCAGCGCCCGAGCGGGAAGCTACGAGCAGTACTTC	CASSARAGSYEQYF
TRBD2	TRBJ2-3	many	TRBV7-2	TGTGCCAGCAGCTTAGCCAGCGGGGGACTGGTAGATACGCAGTATTTT	CASSLASGGLVDTQYF
.	TRBJ2-7	few	TRBV6-2/TRBV6-3	TGTGCCAGCAACACACAGGGTGTCTCCTACGAGCAGTACTTC	CASNTQGVSYEQYF
.	TRBJ1-2	.	TRBV5-1	TGCGCCAGCAGCTTGGAATCAGGTGGCTACACCTTC	CASSLESGGYTF
.	TRBJ2-3	few	TRBV20-1	TGCAGTGCTAGAGGGCCGGGGGTACTAAATACGCAGTATTTT	CSARGPGVLNTQYF
.	TRBJ1-1	few	TRBV27	TGTGCCAGCAGTCTAGAGGGGGTGAGTGAAGCTTTCTTT	CASSLEGVSEAFF
.	TRBJ2-4	.	TRBV29-1	TGCAGCGTTGATATAGCCAAAAACATTCAGTACTTC	CSVDIAKNIQYF
.	TRBJ1-2	few	TRBV4-3	TGCGCCAGCAGCCGGGACGGACAGTATGGCTACACCTTC	CASSRDGQYGYTF
TRBD1	TRBJ1-1	few	TRBV12-3/TRBV12-4	TGTGCCAGCAGGCCGGGACAGGTTATTGGAACTGAAGCTTTCTTT	CASRPGQVIGTEAFF
.	TRBJ2-3	.	TRBV7-2	TGTGCCAGCAGCTTAGTGACGTCCTCCCTCCTCACAGATACGCAGTATTTT	CASSLVTSSLLTDTQYF
TRBD1	TRBJ1-2	.	TRBV20-1	TGCAGTGCTGGGACAGGGGGCCTTTCGGATGGCTACACCTTC	CSAGTGGLSDGYTF
.	TRBJ1-4	.	TRBV20-1	TGCAGTGCTAAAGGACCTAAGGAAAAACTGTTTTTT	CSAKGPKEKLFF
TRBD1	TRBJ1-5	many	TRBV4-2	TGTGCCAGCAGCAGACAGGGGCAACAGCCCCAGCATTTT	CASSRQGQQPQHF
.	TRBJ2-1	.	TRBV7-9	TGTGCCAGCAGCTTAATTGGCTCCGGGGTGAGCAATGAGCAGTTCTTC	CASSLIGSGVSNEQFF
.	TRBJ2-2	.	TRBV28	TGTGCCAGCAGGCCTGGGGCCGGGGAGCTGTTTTTT	CASRPGAGELFF
.	TRBJ2-7	.	TRBV5-1	TGCGCCAGCAGCCAAGAAAGGGTCGGCGAGCAGTACTTC	CASSQERVGEQYF
.	TRBJ1-1	.	TRBV6-5	TGTGCCAGCAGCCTGGTAGCGGGCACTGAAGCTTTCTTT	CASSLVAGTEAFF
.	TRBJ2-1	.	TRBV2	TGTGCCAGCAGTGCCGACCGGCGGAATGAGCAGTTCTTC	CASSADRRNEQFF
TRBD1	TRBJ2-1	few	TRBV5-1	TGCGCCAGCAGCTTGGCCGACAGGGCCGGTGAGCAGTTCTTC	CASSLADRAGEQFF
.	TRBJ2-5	few	TRBV9	TGTGCCAGCAGCGTAGATCGGGGTGTGGGGGAGACCCAGTACTTC	CASSVDRGVGETQYF
.	TRBJ1-2	.	TRBV4-3	TGCGCCAGCAGCCGATACAGGGAGGATGGCTATGGCTACACCTTC	CASSRYREDGYGYTF
TRBD2	TRBJ2-5	many	TRBV2	TGTGCCACCACCCCGGGACTAGCTTCGGAGACCCAGTACTTC	CATTPGLASETQYF
.	TRBJ2-3	few	TRBV2	TGTGCCAGCAGTGAATTGCGCACAGATACGCAGTATTTT	CASSELRTDTQYF
.	TRBJ2-3	.	TRBV20-1	TGCAGTGCGGAAGGGATTACGGGACCCTTCACAGATACGCAGTATTTT	CSAEGITGPFTDTQYF
.	TRBJ2-5	.	TRBV20-1	TGCAGTGCTAGAGACGCGCGGGGGCCTCAAGAGACCCAGTACTTC	CSARDARGPQETQYF
TRBD2	TRBJ2-1	.	TRBV7-3	TGTGCCAGCAGCCCCGGGACTAGCGTTCGGGGGGAGCAGTTCTTC	CASSPGTSVRGEQFF
.	TRBJ1-1	.	TRBV27	TGTGCCAGCAGTTTAGGACGTACTAACACTGAAGCTTTCTTT	CASSLGRTNTEAFF
.	TRBJ1-1	few	TRBV12-3/TRBV12-4	TGTGCCAGCGGGGGGGGCAGGGAGGCTTTCTTT	CASGGGREAFF
TRBD2	TRBJ2-1	few	TRBV28	TGTGCCAGCAGTATAGCCGGGACTAGCGGTTACAATGAGCAGTTCTTC	CASSIAGTSGYNEQFF
.	TRBJ2-7	few	TRBV18	TGTGCCAGCTCACCCCCAAACCCAGGATCTACCTACGAGCAGTACTTC	CASSPPNPGSTYEQYF
.	TRBJ1-2	.	TRBV7-9	TGTGCCAGCAGCTTAGTGGCAGTCTATGGCTACACCTTC	CASSLVAVYGYTF
TRBD1	TRBJ1-4	.	TRBV15	TGTGCCACCAGCAGAGCAGGACAGGGAGGAAAACTGTTTTTT	CATSRAGQGGKLFF
TRBD2	TRBJ2-1	.	TRBV30	TGTGCCTGGAAGGGCCTAGCGGACTCCTACAATGAGCAGTTCTTC	CAWKGLADSYNEQFF
TRBD1	TRBJ1-2	few	TRBV7-9	TGTGCCAGCAGCCCTCTGGGACAGCCCCTCGTCTATGGCTACACCTTC	CASSPLGQPLVYGYTF
.	TRBJ2-3	few	TRBV15	TGTGCCACCAGCAGAGTAGGGAACACAGATACGCAGTATTTT	CATSRVGNTDTQYF
TRBD2	TRBJ2-5	few	TRBV7-9	TGTGCCAGCAGTTCCGGGACTAGCGGAACTTCTTCCCGAGAGACCCAGTACTTC	CASSSGTSGTSSRETQYF
.	TRBJ1-5	.	TRBV4-1	TGCGCCAGCAGCTACGAGGGTGTTAGCAATCAGCCCCAGCATTTT	CASSYEGVSNQPQHF
.	TRBJ2-5	many	TRBV5-1	TGCGCCAGCAGCTTGGTGGGGGCCCACGGGGACCAGTACTTC	CASSLVGAHGDQYF
.	TRBJ2-3	few	TRBV9	TGTGCCAGCAGCGCAGAGGTTTCCGCAGATACGCAGTATTTT	CASSAEVSADTQYF
.	TRBJ2-7	few	TRBV7-9	TGTGCCAGCAGCCACAGGAACAAGGGACTGTGGGGCGAGCAGTACTTC	CASSHRNKGLWGEQYF
.	TRBJ1-2	few	TRBV25-1	TGTGCCAGCAGTGACAACCCCTCGAACTATGGCTACACCTTC	CASSDNPSNYGYTF
.	TRBJ1-1	few	TRBV6-5	TGTGCCAGCAGTTACATGAGCCTCGGGACTGAAGCTTTCTTT	CASSYMSLGTEAFF
TRBD1	TRBJ1-6	.	TRBV12-3/TRBV12-4	TGTGCCAGCAGCCTGGGGACAGGGGATAATTCACCCCTCCACTTT	CASSLGTGDNSPLHF
.	TRBJ2-3	once	TRBV4-1	TGCGCCAGCAGCACCCCCCCCCTTGAACTGGGCGCGCAGTATTTT	CASSTPPLELGAQYF
.	TRBJ2-7	many	TRBV5-1	TGCGCCAGCGGTCCCGGGGGGCACTCCTACGAGCAGTACTTC	CASGPGGHSYEQYF
.	TRBJ1-2	.	TRBV7-3	TGTGCCAGCAGCCGCAACGGCCCGAGGGATGGCTACACCTTC	CASSRNGPRDGYTF
TRBD2	TRBJ2-3	.	TRBV5-1	TGCGCCAGCAGCTTGGACGGGGGGGAAGAAGATACGCAGTATTTT	CASSLDGGEEDTQYF
.	TRBJ1-5	.	TRBV7-8	TGTGCCAGCAGAGCCCAGGGCAGGGGACCCAATCAGCCCCAGCATTTT	CASRAQGRGPNQPQHF
.	TRBJ1-4	.	TRBV5-5	TGTGCCAGCCAACCCGACGTAGGGGCCTCTAATGAAAAACTGTTTTTT	CASQPDVGASNEKLFF
.	TRBJ1-5	.	TRBV5-1	TGCGCCAGCAGCCCCGGTACTACCGTCAATCAGCCCCAGCATTTT	CASSPGTTVNQPQHF